The 25 T cell receptor beta chains below come from one sample, sequenced in a study of T cell responses to AZD1222 COVID-19 vaccine. Sequencing used immunoSEQ multiplex PCR; TCRdb keeps in-frame clones, though not all of them. The sample holds 60,000 to 75,000 clones, nearly 90% seen once. The source was peripheral blood, collected 28 days after the second AZD1222 dose. Receptors originate from an adult who received the AZD1222 COVID-19 vaccine.

Of note for this clone: One end of the junction does not line up with germline, which may come from a read error. The chain recombines TRBV27 with TRBJ2-7; the D is unclear. The CDR3 sequence is 11 residues long. Germline CDR1 reads MNHEY; CDR2 reads SMNVEV (reference sequence). CDR3 sequence (DNA): TGTGCCAGCAGTTTATACAGTAGGCAGGCGTTC. Protein: CASSLYSRQAF.

The rearrangement uses TRBV29-1 and TRBJ2-7; 10 bases map to TRBD1. This CDR3 contains 12 residues. Trimming removed 7 bases from V and 4 bases from J; junction bases left unmatched: 4. Germline assignment: CDR1 SQVTM and CDR2 ANQGSEA. CDR3 in amino acids: CSGGDRGYEQYF. CDR3 nucleotide sequence: TGCAGCGGGGGGGACAGGGGATACGAGCAGTACTTC.

V and J are TRBV6-2 or TRBV6-3 and TRBJ2-1, with TRBD2 matching over 8 bases. The CDR3 length is 21 residues. Germline CDR1 MNHEY, CDR2 SVGEGT. The trim removed 2 bases at V and 8 bases at J, leaving 26 bases unmatched. For the CDR3, the DNA is TGTGCCAGCAGTTACGCGCTGGGGTCTAGCGGGCCACCAAGCCCGTACGATGAGCAGTTCTTC. Translated: CASSYALGSSGPPSPYDEQFF.

This chain joins TRBV5-4 and TRBJ2-5, with D unclear. Trimming removed 4 bases from V and 2 bases from J, with 9 bases in between. The CDR3 extends over 13 amino acids. Looked up from germline, CDR1 is SGHNT and CDR2 is YYREEE (reference sequence). CDR3 protein: CASSPAPQETQYF. CDR3 coding DNA: TGTGCCAGCAGCCCCGCCCCGCAAGAGACCCAGTACTTC.

The CDR3 DNA reads TGTGCCAGCAGCCCAGACAGGGGGCGGGCTGGGGCCAACGTCCTGACTTTC. This codes for CASSPDRGRAGANVLTF. This chain links TRBV7-9 with TRBJ2-6; 10 positions match TRBD1. Per the germline V gene, CDR1 is SEHNR and CDR2 is FQNEAQ (reference sequence). The length of the CDR3 is 17 residues. Losses at the gene ends were 5 bases for V and 2 bases for J; bases not matched to a gene: 6.

This chain joins TRBV9 and TRBJ2-6; D gene uncertain. The CDR3 is made up of 13 amino acids. Germline V gives CDR1 SGDLS, CDR2 YYNGEE. Trimming took 6 bases from V and 2 from J, leaving 6 bases between them. The CDR3 DNA reads as TGTGCCAGCAATTCCCCTGGGGCCAACGTCCTGACTTTC. It codes for CASNSPGANVLTF.

The V gene is TRBV28, the J gene TRBJ1-4; 12 bases are shared with TRBD1. Trimming took 6 bases from V and 6 from J; bases not matched to a gene: 11. Germline CDR1 and CDR2: MDHEN and SYDVKM. The CDR3 runs 17 residues. The CDR3 here is CASRLPGQGAIDEKLFF. CDR3 nucleotides: TGTGCCAGCAGACTGCCGGGACAGGGGGCGATTGATGAAAAACTGTTTTTT.

Written as DNA, the CDR3 is TGTGCCAGCAGCTTTTGGGGCAGCCCGCCCGAAACCTTC. Protein sequence: CASSFWGSPPETF. The J gene is TRBJ1-2, the V gene TRBV7-9; a possible D gene is TRBD1 (5 bases). V gave up 3 bases and J gave up 14 bases, with 19 bases separating them. The CDR3 is made up of 13 amino acids. Looked up from germline, CDR1 is SEHNR and CDR2 is FQNEAQ (reference sequence).

V gene TRBV19 combines with J gene TRBJ1-2; 9 positions match TRBD1. The germline V gene encodes CDR1 LNHDA and CDR2 SQIVND (reference sequence). The CDR3 length is 13 residues. The ends lost 6 bases at V and 6 bases at J; junction bases unmatched: 5. CDR3 region: CASRFTGGNGYTF. Written as DNA, the CDR3 is TGTGCCAGTAGATTTACAGGGGGCAATGGCTACACCTTC.

The CDR3 is CASNRGARQPQHF. For the CDR3, the DNA is TGTGCCAGTAACCGGGGGGCTCGGCAGCCCCAGCATTTT. The rearrangement joins TRBV19 to TRBJ1-5; possibly TRBD1 for D (6 bases). From germline, CDR1 is LNHDA and CDR2 SQIVND (reference sequence). There are 13 residues in the CDR3. V was shortened by 7 bases and J by 7 bases, with 14 bases between the two germline ends.

This chain uses TRBV12-5 with TRBJ1-2; the D gene is possibly TRBD1 (5 bases). V lost 1 base, J lost 5 bases, and 14 bases lay in between. In germline, CDR1 is LGHNT, CDR2 FRNRAP. The CDR3 consists of 15 residues. The CDR3 loop reads CASGLDRGRFYGYTF. CDR3 bases: TGTGCTAGTGGTTTGGATAGGGGCCGCTTTTATGGCTACACCTTC.

The J gene is TRBJ1-1, the V gene TRBV29-1; 8 bases line up with TRBD1. V gave up 7 bases and J gave up 3 bases; unmatched junction bases: 7. Germline loops: CDR1 SQVTM, CDR2 ANQGSEA. CDR3 length equals 13 residues. In nucleotides, the CDR3 is TGCAGCGCCTCGGACAGGGTAGACACTGAAGCTTTCTTT. This translates into CSASDRVDTEAFF.

This chain joins TRBV11-2 and TRBJ2-5; D is perhaps TRBD2 (6 bases). The CDR3 is 16 amino acids. From germline, CDR1 is SGHAT and CDR2 FQNNGV. Trimming took 5 bases from V and 1 from J, leaving 17 bases between them. The CDR3 is CASSLGTLGGQETQYF. CDR3 nucleotide sequence: TGTGCCAGCAGCCTTGGGACCTTGGGGGGCCAAGAGACCCAGTACTTC.

J is TRBJ1-2 and V is TRBV7-2, with D perhaps TRBD1 (5 bases). CDR1 and CDR2 from the germline V gene are SGHTA and FQGNSA. The V gene lost 5 bases and the J gene lost 8 bases, with 24 bases spanning the gap. This CDR3 is built from 16 residues. The CDR3 bases are TGTGCCAGCAGCCCGGCGGGTCAGGGACGAGTCGGCGGCTACACCTTC. As protein: CASSPAGQGRVGGYTF.

V is TRBV6-5 and J is TRBJ2-1; 7 bases map to TRBD1. Germline V gives CDR1 MNHEY, CDR2 SVGAGI. V lost 0 bases to trimming and J lost 12 bases; unmatched junction nucleotides: 5. This CDR3 comprises 13 residues. The CDR3 DNA sequence: TGTGCCAGCAGTTACTCCTCAGGGGGAAGGCAGTTCTTC. Protein product: CASSYSSGGRQFF.

The chain recombines TRBV10-3 with TRBJ2-3; 8 positions agree with TRBD2. This CDR3 has 14 residues. CDR1 and CDR2 from the germline V gene are ENHRY and SYGVKD. After removal of 11 bases from V and 2 bases from J, the junction contained 9 bases not matched to a gene. CDR3 nucleotides: TGTGCCTCAAAATTTAGCGGGAACACAGATACGCAGTATTTT. Protein: CASKFSGNTDTQYF.

This chain uses TRBV19 with TRBJ1-6; D might be TRBD1 (6 bases). CDR3 length: 15 amino acids. Germline lookup yields CDR1 LNHDA and CDR2 SQIVND (reference sequence). The germline V and J ends were trimmed by 5 bases and 10 bases, with 18 bases remaining between them. DNA for the CDR3: TGTGCCAGTAGTTCGAGGAGACAGGAAACGTCACCCCTCCACTTT. It is translated as CASSSRRQETSPLHF.

The genes are TRBV14 and TRBJ2-5; 12 bases map to TRBD2. The V gene end was trimmed by 6 bases and the J gene end by 1 base; junction bases not matched to a gene: 9. The germline CDR1 and CDR2 sequences are SGHDN and FVKESK. The CDR3 covers 17 residues. The CDR3 protein is CASSRIGGLAGQETQYF. In DNA form, the CDR3 reads TGTGCCAGCAGTCGGATTGGGGGACTAGCGGGCCAAGAGACCCAGTACTTC.

The gene calls are TRBV18 and TRBJ1-1; the D gene is possibly TRBD1 (5 bases). There are 16 residues in the CDR3. Germline CDR1 reads KGHSH; CDR2 reads LQKENI. V lost 3 bases to trimming and J lost 3 bases, with 17 bases between them. The CDR3 bases are TGTGCCAGCTCACCGAATACAGGTGGTATGGACACTGAAGCTTTCTTT. This translates into CASSPNTGGMDTEAFF.

The chain has TRBV19 and TRBJ2-7; TRBD1 agrees at 10 bases. Trimming removed 5 bases from V and 5 bases from J; junction bases left unmatched: 9. This CDR3 has 15 amino acids. Germline V gives CDR1 LNHDA, CDR2 SQIVND (reference sequence). This CDR3 is CASSVRDRGRNEQYF. CDR3 nucleotides: TGTGCCAGTAGTGTCCGGGACAGGGGTAGAAACGAGCAGTACTTC.

The gene calls are TRBV2 and TRBJ2-1; 7 bases align to TRBD1. The ends lost 8 bases at V and 3 bases at J; junction bases unmatched: 4. Germline-derived CDR1 and CDR2 are SNHLY and FYNNEI. This CDR3 comprises 13 residues. CDR3 in DNA: TGTGCCAGCCGCTCAGGGGGCTACAATGAGCAGTTCTTC. Translating it yields CASRSGGYNEQFF.

The chain has TRBV3-1 (or the pseudogene TRBV3-2) and TRBJ2-3; perhaps TRBD2 as D (5 bases). This CDR3 comprises 15 residues. Deletions cut 0 bases from V and 2 bases from J, with 9 bases between. Germline V gene sequence: CDR1 LGHDT, CDR2 YNNKEL (reference sequence). The CDR3 loop is CASSQEWGATDTQYF. As DNA, the CDR3 is TGTGCCAGCAGCCAAGAGTGGGGAGCCACAGATACGCAGTATTTT.

V and J are TRBV27 and TRBJ1-5; D may be TRBD1 (5 bases). The V gene's germline CDR1 is MNHEY and CDR2 SMNVEV (reference sequence). The CDR3 contains 13 residues. The germline V and J ends were trimmed by 3 bases and 7 bases, with 10 bases remaining between them. CDR3: CASSLGRRQPQHF. CDR3 DNA: TGTGCCAGCAGTTTGGGGCGTCGACAGCCCCAGCATTTT.

The chain recombines TRBV15 with TRBJ2-3; 7 bases align to TRBD2. The CDR3 runs 16 residues. In germline, CDR1 is LNHNV, CDR2 YYDKDF (reference sequence). Trimming took 1 base from V and 5 from J; bases not matched to a gene: 9. The DNA of the CDR3 is TGTGCCACCAGCAGAGTATTGGGGGAGGGTGGAGATACGCAGTATTTT. This codes for CATSRVLGEGGDTQYF.

The CDR3 reads CASSQTSGRNTGELFF. DNA of the CDR3: TGTGCCAGCAGCCAAACTAGCGGGAGGAACACCGGGGAGCTGTTTTTT. This rearrangement joins TRBV3-1 (or the pseudogene TRBV3-2) to TRBJ2-2, with 11 bases that match TRBD2. The CDR3 is 16 amino acids. Germline V gene data show CDR1 as LGHDT and CDR2 as YNNKEL (reference sequence). Trimming cost V 2 bases and J 1 base; bases outside gene matches: 0.